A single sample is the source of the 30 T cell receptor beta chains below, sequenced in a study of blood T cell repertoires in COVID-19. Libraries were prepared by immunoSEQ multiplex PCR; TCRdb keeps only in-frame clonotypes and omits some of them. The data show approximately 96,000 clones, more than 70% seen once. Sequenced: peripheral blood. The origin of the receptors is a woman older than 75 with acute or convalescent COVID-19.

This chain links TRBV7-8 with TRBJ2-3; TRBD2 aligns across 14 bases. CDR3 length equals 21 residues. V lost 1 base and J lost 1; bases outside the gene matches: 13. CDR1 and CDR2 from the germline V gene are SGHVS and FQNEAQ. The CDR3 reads CASSLDPRGLAGGRGTDTQYF. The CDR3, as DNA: TGTGCCAGCAGCTTAGACCCCCGCGGACTAGCGGGGGGTAGAGGCACAGATACGCAGTATTTT.

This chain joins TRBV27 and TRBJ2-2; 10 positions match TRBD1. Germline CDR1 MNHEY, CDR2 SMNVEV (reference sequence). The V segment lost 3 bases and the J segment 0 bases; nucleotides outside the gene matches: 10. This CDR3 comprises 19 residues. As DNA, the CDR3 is TGTGCCAGCAGTTTCCGACAGGGGGCTTCAGCGGCGAACACCGGGGAGCTGTTTTTT. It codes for CASSFRQGASAANTGELFF.

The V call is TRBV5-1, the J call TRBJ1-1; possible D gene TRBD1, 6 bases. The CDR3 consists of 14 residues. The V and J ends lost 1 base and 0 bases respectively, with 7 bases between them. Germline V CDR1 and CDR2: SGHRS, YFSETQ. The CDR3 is CASSLQGMNTEAFF. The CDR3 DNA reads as TGCGCCAGCAGCTTGCAGGGGATGAACACTGAAGCTTTCTTT.

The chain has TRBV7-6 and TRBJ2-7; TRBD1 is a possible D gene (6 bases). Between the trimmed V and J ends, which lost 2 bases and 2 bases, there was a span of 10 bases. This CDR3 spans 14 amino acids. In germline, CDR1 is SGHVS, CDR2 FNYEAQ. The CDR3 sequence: CASSLRDTTYEQYF. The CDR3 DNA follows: TGTGCCAGCAGCTTACGGGACACGACCTACGAGCAGTACTTC.

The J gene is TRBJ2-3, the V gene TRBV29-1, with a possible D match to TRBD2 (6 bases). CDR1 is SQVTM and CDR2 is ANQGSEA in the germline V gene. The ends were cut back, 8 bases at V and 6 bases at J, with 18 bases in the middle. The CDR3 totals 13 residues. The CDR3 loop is CSSDVVAGDTQYF. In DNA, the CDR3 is TGCAGCTCTGATGTAGTGGCGGGGGATACGCAGTATTTT.

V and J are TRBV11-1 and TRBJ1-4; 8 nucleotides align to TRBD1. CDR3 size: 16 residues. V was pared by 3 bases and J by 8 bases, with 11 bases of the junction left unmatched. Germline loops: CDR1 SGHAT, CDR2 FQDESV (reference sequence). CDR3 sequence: CASSFGSGQGYEKLFF. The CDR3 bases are TGTGCCAGCAGCTTTGGTTCCGGACAGGGCTACGAAAAACTGTTTTTT.

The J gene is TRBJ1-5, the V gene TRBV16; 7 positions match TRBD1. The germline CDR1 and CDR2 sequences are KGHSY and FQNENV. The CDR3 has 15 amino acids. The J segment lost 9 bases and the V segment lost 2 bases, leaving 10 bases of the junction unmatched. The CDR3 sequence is CASSQNQPGGLPQHF. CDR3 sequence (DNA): TGTGCCAGCAGCCAAAATCAACCAGGGGGACTGCCCCAGCATTTT.

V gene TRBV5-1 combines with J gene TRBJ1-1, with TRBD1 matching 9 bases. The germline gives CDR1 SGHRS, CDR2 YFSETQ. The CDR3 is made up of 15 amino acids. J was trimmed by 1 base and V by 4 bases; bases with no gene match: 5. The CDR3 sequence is CASSNWDRANTEAFF. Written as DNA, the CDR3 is TGCGCCAGCAGCAATTGGGACAGGGCGAACACTGAAGCTTTCTTT.

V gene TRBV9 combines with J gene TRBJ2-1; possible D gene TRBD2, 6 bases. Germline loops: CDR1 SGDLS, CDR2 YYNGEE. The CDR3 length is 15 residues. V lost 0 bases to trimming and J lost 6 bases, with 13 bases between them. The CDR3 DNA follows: TGTGCCAGCAGCGTAGGAGGAGGGGCTACCAATGAGCAGTTCTTC. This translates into CASSVGGGATNEQFF. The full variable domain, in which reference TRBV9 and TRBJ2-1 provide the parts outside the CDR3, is DSGVTQTPKHLITATGQRVTLRCSPRSGDLSVYWYQQSLDQGLQFLIQYYNGEERAKGNILERFSAQQFPDLHSELNLSSLELGDSALYFCASSVGGGATNEQFFGPGTRLTVL.

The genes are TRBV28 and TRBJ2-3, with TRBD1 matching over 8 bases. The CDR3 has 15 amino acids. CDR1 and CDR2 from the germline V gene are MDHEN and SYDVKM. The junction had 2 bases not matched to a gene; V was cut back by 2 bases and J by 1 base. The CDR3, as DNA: TGTGCCAGCAGTTTAATGACAGGGGGCACAGATACGCAGTATTTT. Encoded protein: CASSLMTGGTDTQYF. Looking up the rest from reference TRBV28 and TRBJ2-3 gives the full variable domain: DVKVTQSSRYLVKRTGEKVFLECVQDMDHENMFWYRQDPGLGLRLIYFSYDVKMKEKGDIPEGYSVSREKKERFSLILESASTNQTSMYLCASSLMTGGTDTQYFGPGTRLTVL.

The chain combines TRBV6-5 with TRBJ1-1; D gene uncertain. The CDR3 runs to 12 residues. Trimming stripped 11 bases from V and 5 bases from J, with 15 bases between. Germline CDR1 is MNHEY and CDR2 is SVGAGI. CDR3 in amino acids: CACTLPSTEAFF. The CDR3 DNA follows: TGTGCCTGCACCCTTCCGAGTACTGAAGCTTTCTTT.

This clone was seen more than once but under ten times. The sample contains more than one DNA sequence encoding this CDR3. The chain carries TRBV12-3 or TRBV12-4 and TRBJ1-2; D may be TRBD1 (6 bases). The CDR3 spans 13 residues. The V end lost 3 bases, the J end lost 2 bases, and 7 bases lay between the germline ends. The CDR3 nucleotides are TGTGCCAGCAGTTTCCAGGGGAACTATGGCTACACCTTC. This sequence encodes CASSFQGNYGYTF.

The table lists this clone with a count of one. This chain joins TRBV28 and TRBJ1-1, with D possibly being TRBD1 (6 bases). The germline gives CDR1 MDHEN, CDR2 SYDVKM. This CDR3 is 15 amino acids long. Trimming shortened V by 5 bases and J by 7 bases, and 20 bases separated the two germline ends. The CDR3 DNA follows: TGTGCCAGCAGTGCCCCAGGGGCTCATACGTATGAAGCTTTCTTT. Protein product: CASSAPGAHTYEAFF.

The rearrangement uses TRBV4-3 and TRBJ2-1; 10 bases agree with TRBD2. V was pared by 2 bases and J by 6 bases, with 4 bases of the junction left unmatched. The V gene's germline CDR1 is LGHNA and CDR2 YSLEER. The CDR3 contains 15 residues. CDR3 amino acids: CASSQYSGRGNEQFF. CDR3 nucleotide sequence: TGCGCCAGCAGCCAATACAGCGGGAGGGGCAATGAGCAGTTCTTC.

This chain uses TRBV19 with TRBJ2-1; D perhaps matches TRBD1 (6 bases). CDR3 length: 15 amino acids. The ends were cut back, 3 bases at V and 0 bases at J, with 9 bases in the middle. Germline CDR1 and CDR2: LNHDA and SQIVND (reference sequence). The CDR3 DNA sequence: TGTGCCAGTAGTATCCAGGGGCACTCCTACAATGAGCAGTTCTTC. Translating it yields CASSIQGHSYNEQFF.

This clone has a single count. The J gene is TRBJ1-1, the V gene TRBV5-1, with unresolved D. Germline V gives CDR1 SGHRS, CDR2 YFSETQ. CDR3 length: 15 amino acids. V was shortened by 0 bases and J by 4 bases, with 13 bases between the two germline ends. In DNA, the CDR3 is TGCGCCAGCAGCTTGGACCCGGCCCCGGGCACTGAAGCTTTCTTT. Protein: CASSLDPAPGTEAFF. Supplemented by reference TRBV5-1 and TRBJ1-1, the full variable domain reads KAGVTQTPRYLIKTRGQQVTLSCSPISGHRSVSWYQQTPGQGLQFLFEYFSETQRNKGNFPGRFSGRQFSNSRSEMNVSTLELGDSALYLCASSLDPAPGTEAFFGQGTRLTVV.

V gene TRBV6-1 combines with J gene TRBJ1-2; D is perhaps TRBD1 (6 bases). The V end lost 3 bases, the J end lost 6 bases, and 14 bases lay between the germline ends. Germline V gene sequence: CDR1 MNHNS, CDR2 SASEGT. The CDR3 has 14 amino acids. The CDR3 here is CASSDQTGLDGYTF. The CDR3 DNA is TGTGCCAGCAGTGACCAGACAGGACTTGATGGCTACACCTTC.

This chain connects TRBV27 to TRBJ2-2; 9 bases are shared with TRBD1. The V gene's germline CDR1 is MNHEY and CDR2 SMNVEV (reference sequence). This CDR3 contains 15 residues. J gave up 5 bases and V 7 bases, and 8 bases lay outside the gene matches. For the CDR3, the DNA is TGTGCCAGCAAGTGGGGACAGGGAGGGACCGGGGAGCTGTTTTTT. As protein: CASKWGQGGTGELFF.

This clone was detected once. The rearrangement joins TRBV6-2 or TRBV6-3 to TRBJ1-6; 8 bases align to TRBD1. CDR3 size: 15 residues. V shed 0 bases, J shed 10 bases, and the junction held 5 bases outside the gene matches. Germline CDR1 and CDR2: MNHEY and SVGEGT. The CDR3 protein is CASSYSGQGDSPLHF. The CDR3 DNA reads TGTGCCAGCAGTTACTCCGGACAGGGTGACTCACCCCTCCACTTT.

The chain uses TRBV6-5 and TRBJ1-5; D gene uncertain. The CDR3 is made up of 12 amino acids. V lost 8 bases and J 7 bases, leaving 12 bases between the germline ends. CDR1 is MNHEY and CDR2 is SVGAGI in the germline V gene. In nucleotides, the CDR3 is TGTGCCAGCTGGCTGTCGGGGCAGCCCCAGCATTTT. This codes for CASWLSGQPQHF.

The CDR3 reads CASSPGTSGWGSYNEQFF. The CDR3 DNA sequence: TGTGCCAGCAGCCCCGGGACTAGCGGGTGGGGCTCCTACAATGAGCAGTTCTTC. The genes are TRBV5-4 and TRBJ2-1, with TRBD2 matching 12 bases. The CDR3 totals 18 residues. Germline V gene data show CDR1 as SGHNT and CDR2 as YYREEE (reference sequence). The V and J ends lost 4 bases and 0 bases, in that order; junction bases with no gene match: 8.

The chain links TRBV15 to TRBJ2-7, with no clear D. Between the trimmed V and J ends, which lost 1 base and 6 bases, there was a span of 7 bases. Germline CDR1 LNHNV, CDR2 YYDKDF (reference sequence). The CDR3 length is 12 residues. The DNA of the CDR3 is TGTGCCACCAGCAGAGTGGGCACCGAGCAGTACTTC. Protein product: CATSRVGTEQYF.

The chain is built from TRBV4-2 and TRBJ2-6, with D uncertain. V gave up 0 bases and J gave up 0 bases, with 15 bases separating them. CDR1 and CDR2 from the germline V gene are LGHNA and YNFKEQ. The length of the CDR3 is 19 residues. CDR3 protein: CASSQDGEALISGANVLTF. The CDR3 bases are TGTGCCAGCAGCCAAGATGGCGAGGCGTTGATCTCTGGGGCCAACGTCCTGACTTTC.

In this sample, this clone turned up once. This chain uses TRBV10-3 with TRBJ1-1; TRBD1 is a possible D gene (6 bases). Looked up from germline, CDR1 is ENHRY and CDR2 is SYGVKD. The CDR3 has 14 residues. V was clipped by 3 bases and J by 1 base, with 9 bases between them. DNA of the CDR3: TGTGCCATCAGTGATGGGGGGGCGAACACTGAAGCTTTCTTT. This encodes CAISDGGANTEAFF.

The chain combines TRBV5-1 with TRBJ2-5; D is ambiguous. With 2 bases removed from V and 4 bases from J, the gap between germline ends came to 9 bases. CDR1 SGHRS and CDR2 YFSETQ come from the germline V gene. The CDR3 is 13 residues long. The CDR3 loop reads CASSFQVGETQYF. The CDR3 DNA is TGCGCCAGCAGCTTCCAGGTAGGAGAGACCCAGTACTTC.

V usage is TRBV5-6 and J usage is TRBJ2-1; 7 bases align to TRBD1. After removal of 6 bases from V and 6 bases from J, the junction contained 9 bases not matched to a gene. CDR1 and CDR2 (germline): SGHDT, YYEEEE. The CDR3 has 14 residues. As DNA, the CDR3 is TGTGCCAGCATCAACCCGAACAGGGGCAATGAGCAGTTCTTC. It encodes CASINPNRGNEQFF.

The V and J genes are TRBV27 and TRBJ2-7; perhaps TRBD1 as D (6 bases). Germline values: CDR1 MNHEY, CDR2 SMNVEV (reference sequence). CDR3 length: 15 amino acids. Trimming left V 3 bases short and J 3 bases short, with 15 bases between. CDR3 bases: TGTGCCAGCAGTTTTTCACTGGGGGCCCACTACGAGCAGTACTTC. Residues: CASSFSLGAHYEQYF.

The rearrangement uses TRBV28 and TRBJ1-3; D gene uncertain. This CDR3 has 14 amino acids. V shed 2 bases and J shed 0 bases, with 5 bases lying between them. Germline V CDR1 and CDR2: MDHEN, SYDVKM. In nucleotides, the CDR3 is TGTGCCAGCAGTTTACCCAGCTCTGGAAACACCATATATTTT. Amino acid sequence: CASSLPSSGNTIYF.

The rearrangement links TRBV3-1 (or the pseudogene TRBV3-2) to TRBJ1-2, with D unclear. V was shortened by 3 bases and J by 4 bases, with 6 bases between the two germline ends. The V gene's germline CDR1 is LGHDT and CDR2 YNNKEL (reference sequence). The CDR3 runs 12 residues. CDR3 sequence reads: CASSQGPYGYTF. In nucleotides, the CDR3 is TGTGCCAGCAGCCAGGGCCCCTATGGCTACACCTTC.

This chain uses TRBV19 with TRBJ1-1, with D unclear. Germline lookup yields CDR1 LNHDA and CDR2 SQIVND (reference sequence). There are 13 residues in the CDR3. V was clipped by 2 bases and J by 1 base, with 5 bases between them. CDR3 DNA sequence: TGTGCCAGTAGTATAAGAGAGAACACTGAAGCTTTCTTT. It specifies CASSIRENTEAFF.